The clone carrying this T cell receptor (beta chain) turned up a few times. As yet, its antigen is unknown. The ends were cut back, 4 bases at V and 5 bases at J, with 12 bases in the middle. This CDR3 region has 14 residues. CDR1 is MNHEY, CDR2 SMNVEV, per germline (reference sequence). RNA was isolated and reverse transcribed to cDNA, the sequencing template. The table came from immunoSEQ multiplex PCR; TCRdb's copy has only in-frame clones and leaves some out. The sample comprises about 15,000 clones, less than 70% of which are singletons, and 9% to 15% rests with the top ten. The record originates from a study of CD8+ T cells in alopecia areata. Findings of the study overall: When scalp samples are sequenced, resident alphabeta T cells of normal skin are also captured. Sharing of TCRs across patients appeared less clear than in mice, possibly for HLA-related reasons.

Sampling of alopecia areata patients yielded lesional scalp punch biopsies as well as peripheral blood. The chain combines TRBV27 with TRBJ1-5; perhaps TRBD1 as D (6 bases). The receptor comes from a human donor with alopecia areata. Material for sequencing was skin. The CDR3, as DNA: TGTGCCAGCAGTTCCTTAGGGGGGCATCAGCCCCAGCATTTT. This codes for CASSSLGGHQPQHF.